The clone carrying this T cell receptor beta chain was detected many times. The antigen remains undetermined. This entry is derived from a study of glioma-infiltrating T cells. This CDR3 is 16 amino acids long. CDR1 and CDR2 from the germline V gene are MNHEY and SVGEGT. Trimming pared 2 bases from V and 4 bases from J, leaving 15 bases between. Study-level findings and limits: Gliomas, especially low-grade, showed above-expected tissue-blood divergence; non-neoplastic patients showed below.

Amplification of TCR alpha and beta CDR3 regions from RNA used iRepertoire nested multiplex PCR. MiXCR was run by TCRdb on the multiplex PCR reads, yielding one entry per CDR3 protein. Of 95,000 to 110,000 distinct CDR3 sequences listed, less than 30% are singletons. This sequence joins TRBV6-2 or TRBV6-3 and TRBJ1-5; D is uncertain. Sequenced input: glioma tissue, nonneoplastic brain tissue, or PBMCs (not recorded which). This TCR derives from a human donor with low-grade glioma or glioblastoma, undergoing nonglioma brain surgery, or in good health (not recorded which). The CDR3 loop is CASSYAEYLLNQPQHF. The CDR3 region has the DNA TGTGCCAGCAGTTACGCAGAGTACCTTCTAAATCAGCCCCAGCATTTT.